What follows are 2 T cell receptor beta chains derived from one specimen sequenced in a study of T cell repertoires in cytomegalovirus infection. TCRdb passed the reads through MiXCR, listing each CDR3 protein once. The sample contains roughly 150,000 distinct CDR3 sequences, about a quarter of which appear only once. Specimen: PBMCs. Receptor source: a human donor in good health (CMV status not recorded). Some clones in this sample may be carry-over from other donors' samples.

The rearrangement uses TRBV6-2 or TRBV6-3 and TRBJ1-1; no firm D call. Deletions cut 4 bases from V and 3 bases from J, with 12 bases between. The CDR3 has 14 residues. Germline V gene lookup returns CDR1 MNHEY and CDR2 SVGEGT. CDR3 bases: TGTGCCAGCAGTTCATGGGGTGTGGACACTGAAGCTTTCTTT. Protein product: CASSSWGVDTEAFF.

CDR3 in amino acids: CASSITTYEQYF. The DNA for the CDR3 is TGTGCCAGTAGTATTACCACCTACGAGCAGTACTTC. The rearrangement joins TRBV19 to TRBJ2-7; D is unclear. V was trimmed by 3 bases and J by 2 bases, leaving 5 bases between them. The CDR3 totals 12 residues. From germline, CDR1 is LNHDA and CDR2 SQIVND (reference sequence).